This TCR beta chain was documented in a study of PD-L1 blockade in urothelial cancer. Background on the study: Patients went on atezolizumab in about 2014, receiving 1,200 mg intravenously every 3 weeks. Analysis of the blood was performed 3 weeks (second dose) and 6 weeks after treatment start. Males with bladder-origin urothelial cancer constituted about 90% of the roughly 30 patients.

The CDR3 sequence is 15 residues long. Germline V gene data show CDR1 as MGHDK and CDR2 as SYGVNS. Losses at the gene ends were 2 bases for V and 5 bases for J; bases not matched to a gene: 7. Time point specified: pretreatment peripheral blood. Each PCR reaction had synthetic TCR analog templates spiked into it. Sequencing used immunoSEQ multiplex PCR; TCRdb keeps in-frame clones, though not all of them. The table records fewer than 75,000 clones, 90% of them present only once. This clone was observed once. Source: PBMCs, taken around atezolizumab (anti-PD-L1) treatment. The clonotype originates from a man aged 70 or older with urothelial cancer. The rearrangement links TRBV25-1 to TRBJ1-1; the match to TRBD1 covers 8 bases. The CDR3 reads CASSEAGDRGTEAFF. DNA for the CDR3: TGTGCCAGCAGTGAAGCTGGTGACAGGGGTACTGAAGCTTTCTTT.